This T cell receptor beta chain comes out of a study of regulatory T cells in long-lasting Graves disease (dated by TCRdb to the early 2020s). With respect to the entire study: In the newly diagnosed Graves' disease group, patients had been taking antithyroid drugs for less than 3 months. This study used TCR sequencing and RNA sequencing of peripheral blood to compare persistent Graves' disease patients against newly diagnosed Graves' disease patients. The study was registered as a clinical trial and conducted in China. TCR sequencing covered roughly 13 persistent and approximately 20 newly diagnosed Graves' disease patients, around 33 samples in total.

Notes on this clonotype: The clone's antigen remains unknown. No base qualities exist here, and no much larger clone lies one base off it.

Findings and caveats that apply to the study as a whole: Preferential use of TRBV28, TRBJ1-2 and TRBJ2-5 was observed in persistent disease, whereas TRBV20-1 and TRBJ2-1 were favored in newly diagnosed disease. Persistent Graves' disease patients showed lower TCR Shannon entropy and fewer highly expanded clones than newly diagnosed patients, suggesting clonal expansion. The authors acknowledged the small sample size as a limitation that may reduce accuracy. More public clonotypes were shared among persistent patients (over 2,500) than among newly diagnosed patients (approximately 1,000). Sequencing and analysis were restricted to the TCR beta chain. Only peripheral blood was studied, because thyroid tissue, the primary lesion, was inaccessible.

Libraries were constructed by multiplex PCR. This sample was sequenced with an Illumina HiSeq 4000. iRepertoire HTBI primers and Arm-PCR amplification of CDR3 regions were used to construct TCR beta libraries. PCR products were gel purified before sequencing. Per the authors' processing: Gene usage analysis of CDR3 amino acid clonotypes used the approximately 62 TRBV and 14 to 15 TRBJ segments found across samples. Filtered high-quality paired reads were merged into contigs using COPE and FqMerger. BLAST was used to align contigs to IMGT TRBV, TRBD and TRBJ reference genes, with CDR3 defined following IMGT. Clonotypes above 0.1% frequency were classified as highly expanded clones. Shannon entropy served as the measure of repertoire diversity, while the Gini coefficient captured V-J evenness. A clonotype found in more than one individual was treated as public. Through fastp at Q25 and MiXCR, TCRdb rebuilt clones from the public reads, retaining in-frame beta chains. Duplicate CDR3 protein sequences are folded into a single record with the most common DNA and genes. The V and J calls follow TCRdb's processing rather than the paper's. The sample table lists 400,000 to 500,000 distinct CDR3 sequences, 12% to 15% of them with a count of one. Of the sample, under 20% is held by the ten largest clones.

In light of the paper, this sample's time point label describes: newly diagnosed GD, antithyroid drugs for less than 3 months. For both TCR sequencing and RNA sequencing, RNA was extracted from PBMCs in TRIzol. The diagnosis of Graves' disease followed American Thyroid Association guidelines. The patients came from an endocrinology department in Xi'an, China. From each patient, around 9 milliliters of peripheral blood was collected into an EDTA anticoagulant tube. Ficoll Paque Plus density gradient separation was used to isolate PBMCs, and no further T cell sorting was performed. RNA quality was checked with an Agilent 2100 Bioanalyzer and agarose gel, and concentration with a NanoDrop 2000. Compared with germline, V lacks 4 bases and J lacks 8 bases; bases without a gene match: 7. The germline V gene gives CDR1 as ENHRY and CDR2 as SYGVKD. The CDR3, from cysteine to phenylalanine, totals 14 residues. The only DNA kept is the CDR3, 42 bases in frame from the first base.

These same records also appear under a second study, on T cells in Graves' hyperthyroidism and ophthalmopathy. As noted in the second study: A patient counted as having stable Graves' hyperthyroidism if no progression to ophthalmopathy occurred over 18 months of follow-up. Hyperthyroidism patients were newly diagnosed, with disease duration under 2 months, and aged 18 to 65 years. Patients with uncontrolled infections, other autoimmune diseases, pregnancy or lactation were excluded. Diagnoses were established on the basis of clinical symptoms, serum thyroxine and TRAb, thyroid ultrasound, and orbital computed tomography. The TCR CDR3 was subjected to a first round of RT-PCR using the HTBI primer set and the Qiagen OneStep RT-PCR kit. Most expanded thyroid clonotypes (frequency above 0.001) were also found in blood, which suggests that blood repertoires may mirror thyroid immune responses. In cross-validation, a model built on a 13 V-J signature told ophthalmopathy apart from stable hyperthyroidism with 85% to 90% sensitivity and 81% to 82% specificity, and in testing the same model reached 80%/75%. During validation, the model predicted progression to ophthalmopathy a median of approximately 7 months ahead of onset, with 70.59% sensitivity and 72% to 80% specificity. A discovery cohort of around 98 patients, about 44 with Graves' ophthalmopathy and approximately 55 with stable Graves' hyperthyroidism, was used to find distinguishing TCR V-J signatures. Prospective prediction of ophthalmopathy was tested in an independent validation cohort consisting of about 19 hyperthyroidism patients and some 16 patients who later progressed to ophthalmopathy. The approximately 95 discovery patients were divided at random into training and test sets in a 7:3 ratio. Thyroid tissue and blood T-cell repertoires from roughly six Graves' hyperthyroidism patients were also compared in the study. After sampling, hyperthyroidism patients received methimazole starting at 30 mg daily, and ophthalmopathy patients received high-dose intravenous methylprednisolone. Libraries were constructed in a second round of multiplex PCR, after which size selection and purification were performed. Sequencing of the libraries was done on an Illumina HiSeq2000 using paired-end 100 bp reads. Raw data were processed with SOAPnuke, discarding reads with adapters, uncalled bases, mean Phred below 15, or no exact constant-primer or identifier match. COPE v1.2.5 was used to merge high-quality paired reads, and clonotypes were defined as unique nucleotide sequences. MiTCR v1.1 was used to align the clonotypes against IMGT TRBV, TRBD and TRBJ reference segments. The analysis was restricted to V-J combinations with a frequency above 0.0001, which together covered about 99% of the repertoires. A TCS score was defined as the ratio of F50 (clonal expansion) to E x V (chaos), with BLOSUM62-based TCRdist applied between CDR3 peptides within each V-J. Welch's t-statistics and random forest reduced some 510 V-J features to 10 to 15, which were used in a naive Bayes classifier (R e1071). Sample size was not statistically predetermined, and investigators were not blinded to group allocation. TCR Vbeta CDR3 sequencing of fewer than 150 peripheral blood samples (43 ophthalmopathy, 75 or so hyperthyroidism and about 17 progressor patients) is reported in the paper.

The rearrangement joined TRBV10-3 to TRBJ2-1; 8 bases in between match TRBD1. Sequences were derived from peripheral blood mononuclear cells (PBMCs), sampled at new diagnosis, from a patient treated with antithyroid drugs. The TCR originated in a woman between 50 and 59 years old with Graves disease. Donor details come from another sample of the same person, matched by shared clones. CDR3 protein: CAISGLDRADEQFF. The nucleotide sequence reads TGTGCCATCAGTGGGCTGGACAGGGCCGATGAGCAGTTCTTC.